Sequencing of this T cell receptor beta chain was carried out in a study of blood T cell repertoires in COVID-19. Some clones are missing from TCRdb's copy, which holds only in-frame ones; the method was immunoSEQ multiplex PCR. The table shows 25,000 to 35,000 clones, with 80% to 90% occurring only once. From germline, CDR1 is SEHNR and CDR2 FQNEAQ (reference sequence). The CDR3 has 14 amino acids. V gave up 0 bases and J gave up 7 bases, with 10 bases separating them. This clonotype originated in a man older than 75 with acute or convalescent COVID-19. Sequencing was done on a sample of peripheral blood. V gene TRBV7-9 combines with J gene TRBJ2-4, with D tentatively TRBD2 (5 bases). The CDR3, as DNA: TGTGCCAGCAGCTTAGCGCAGGAGGCGAACATTCAGTACTTC. Protein product: CASSLAQEANIQYF.